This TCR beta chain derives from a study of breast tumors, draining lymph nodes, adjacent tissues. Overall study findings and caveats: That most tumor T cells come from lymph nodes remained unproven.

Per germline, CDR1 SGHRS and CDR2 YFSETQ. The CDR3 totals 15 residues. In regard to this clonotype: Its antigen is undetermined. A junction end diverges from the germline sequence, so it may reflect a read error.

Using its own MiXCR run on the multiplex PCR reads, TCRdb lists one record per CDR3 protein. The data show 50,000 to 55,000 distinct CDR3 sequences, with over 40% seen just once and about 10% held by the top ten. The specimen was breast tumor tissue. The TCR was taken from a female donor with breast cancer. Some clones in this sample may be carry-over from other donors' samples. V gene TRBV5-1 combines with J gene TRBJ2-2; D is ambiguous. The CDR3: CASGLATASTGELFF. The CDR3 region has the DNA TGCGCCAGCGGCTTGGCAACAGCGAGCACCGGGGAGCTGTTTTTT.